This entry features one T cell receptor beta chain sequence. Its antigen is unknown. TCRdb's table, derived via immunoSEQ multiplex PCR, lists solely in-frame clones and lacks some. The table has around 110,000 clones, approximately 80% seen once. The data belong to a study of radiotherapy plus CTLA-4 blockade in lung cancer. For the study at large: Objective responses were seen in around 20% of patients, disease control in about 30%. Study results and limitations: In blood, after radiotherapy plus ipilimumab, tumor-derived TCR clones expanded.

Lung cancer patients with chemo-refractory metastatic non-small-cell disease were given focal radiation plus CTLA-4 blockade with ipilimumab. This clonotype was obtained from a human donor with non-small cell lung cancer that progressed on radiotherapy plus ipilimumab. Some clones in this sample may be carry-over from other donors' samples. Sequencing used peripheral blood, obtained from a patient treated with radiotherapy plus ipilimumab.

CDR3 in amino acids: CASSTTTGGLYGYTF. CDR3 nucleotide sequence: TGTGCCAGCAGTACAACGACAGGAGGGCTATATGGCTACACCTTC. The gene calls are TRBV2 and TRBJ1-2, with D possibly matching TRBD1 (6 bases). The CDR3 contains 15 residues. The germline V gene encodes CDR1 SNHLY and CDR2 FYNNEI. V was cut by 5 bases and J by 5 bases, with 18 bases left in between.